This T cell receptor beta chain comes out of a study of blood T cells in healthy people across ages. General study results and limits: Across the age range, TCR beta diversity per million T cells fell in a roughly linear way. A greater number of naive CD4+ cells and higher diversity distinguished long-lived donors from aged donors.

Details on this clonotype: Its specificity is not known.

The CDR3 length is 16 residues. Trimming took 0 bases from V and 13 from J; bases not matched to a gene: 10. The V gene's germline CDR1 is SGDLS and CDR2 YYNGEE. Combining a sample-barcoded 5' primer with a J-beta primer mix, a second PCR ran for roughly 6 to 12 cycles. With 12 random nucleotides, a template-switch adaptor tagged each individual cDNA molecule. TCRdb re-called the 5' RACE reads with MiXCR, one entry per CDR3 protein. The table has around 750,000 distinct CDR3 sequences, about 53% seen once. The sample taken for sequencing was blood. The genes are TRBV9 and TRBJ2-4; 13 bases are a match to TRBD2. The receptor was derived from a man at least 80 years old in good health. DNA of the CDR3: TGTGCCAGCAGCGTAGGAGGACTAGCGGGAGTAGGAGAGCAGTACTTC. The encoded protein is CASSVGGLAGVGEQYF.